The table lists the clone carrying this T cell receptor (beta chain) with many counts. Its antigen is not known. The CDR3 spans 16 residues. Trimming cost V 0 bases and J 2 bases, with 11 bases left between them. Germline-derived CDR1 and CDR2 are SGHDN and FVKESK. This entry is derived from a study of T-cell memory formation after mild COVID-19. Study observations and caveats: The study detected some responding clones in pre-infection memory, suggesting cross-reactive memory joined.

Constant-segment primers were used for 5'RACE, and the resulting TCR alpha and TCR beta cDNA libraries carried sample barcodes and UMIs. MiXCR, applied by TCRdb to the 5' RACE reads, yields one record per CDR3 protein. The data hold 150,000 to 200,000 distinct CDR3 sequences, with roughly 14% observed a single time. The chain is built from TRBV14 and TRBJ2-1; unclear D gene. The sequence came from an adult woman who had mild COVID-19 (a few samples of this study predate the infection). Cell type and time point are not known. Sample: PBMCs or a T cell subset sorted from them (not recorded which). The CDR3 DNA reads TGTGCCAGCAGCCAAGACTATGTGAGCCCCTACAATGAGCAGTTCTTC. Translated: CASSQDYVSPYNEQFF.